The 8 T cell receptor beta chains presented below share a single source sample, sequenced in a study of CD8 T cells in ankylosing spondylitis. MiXCR was run by TCRdb on the 5' RACE reads, yielding one entry per CDR3 protein. This table has 200,000 to 250,000 distinct CDR3 sequences, around 10% appearing once. Sequencing was done on a sample of blood, either unsorted or a sorted T cell fraction (not recorded which). The receptors were sampled from a male donor with ankylosing spondylitis or in good health (not recorded which).

In its sample, this clonotype was seen many times. The chain combines TRBV7-2 with TRBJ2-1; D gene uncertain. Trimming took off 3 bases at V and 6 bases at J, with 12 bases between the two ends. The CDR3 is 14 residues long. The germline V gene encodes CDR1 SGHTA and CDR2 FQGNSA. The CDR3 DNA reads TGTGCCAGCAGCTTTGACTGGGTTAGCAATGAGCAGTTCTTC. Residues: CASSFDWVSNEQFF.

Ten or more counts support this clonotype. V usage is TRBV5-1 and J usage is TRBJ2-2; 9 bases are a match to TRBD2. The V gene end was trimmed by 0 bases and the J gene end by 6 bases; junction bases not matched to a gene: 3. Germline CDR1 and CDR2: SGHRS and YFSETQ. The CDR3 totals 15 residues. The DNA of the CDR3 is TGCGCCAGCAGCTTGGAACTAGCGGGTTCCGGGGAGCTGTTTTTT. Translated, it gives CASSLELAGSGELFF.

At least ten counts were recorded for this clonotype. The chain recombines TRBV20-1 with TRBJ2-7; 11 nucleotides agree with TRBD2. V trimming: 1 base; J trimming: 6 bases; junction bases outside the gene matches: 5. CDR1 DFQATT and CDR2 SNEGSKA come from the germline V gene (reference sequence). The CDR3 totals 14 residues. CDR3 coding DNA: TGCAGTGCTAGAGCGACTAGCGGGAAAGGCGAGCAGTACTTC. This gives the protein CSARATSGKGEQYF.

The table lists this clonotype with many counts. The chain recombines TRBV12-3 or TRBV12-4 with TRBJ2-7, with TRBD1 matching 7 bases. The CDR3 totals 14 residues. J was trimmed by 3 bases and V by 3 bases; bases with no gene match: 5. The CDR3 DNA reads TGTGCCAGCAGTTTCAGCCAGGGGGTCTACGAGCAGTACTTC. It specifies CASSFSQGVYEQYF.

In the case of this clonotype: Just one base apart from a much larger clone, this may be a read error. V gene TRBV7-9 combines with J gene TRBJ2-7; 7 bases match TRBD2. The CDR3 is 13 amino acids. The junction had 3 bases not matched to a gene; V was cut back by 5 bases and J by 2 bases. Germline V CDR1 and CDR2: SEHNR, FQNEAQ (reference sequence). The CDR3 spells CASSPTSPYEQYF. CDR3 nucleotides: TGTGCCAGCAGCCCGACTAGCCCCTACGAGCAGTACTTC.

This rearrangement joins TRBV3-1 to TRBJ2-2, with D perhaps matching TRBD1 (6 bases). Germline-derived CDR1 and CDR2 are LGHDT and YNNKEL (reference sequence). Trimming took 10 bases from V and 5 from J, leaving 26 bases between them. CDR3 length equals 17 residues. The CDR3 reads CATSLSRKWGQTGELFF. In nucleotides, the CDR3 is TGTGCCACCTCCCTATCCCGGAAGTGGGGGCAGACCGGGGAGCTGTTTTTT. The whole variable domain, filled in from reference TRBV3-1 and TRBJ2-2, reads DTAVSQTPKYLVTQMGNDKSIKCEQNLGHDTMYWYKQDSKKFLKIMFSYNNKELIINETVPNRFSPKSPDKAHLNLHINSLELGDSAVYFCATSLSRKWGQTGELFFGEGSRLTVL.

This clonotype came up many times. The gene calls are TRBV15 and TRBJ2-1; 14 bases map to TRBD2. CDR3 length: 16 amino acids. With 11 bases clipped from V and 4 bases from J, the junction kept 10 bases outside the gene matches. Germline values: CDR1 LNHNV, CDR2 YYDKDF (reference sequence). The CDR3 sequence: CASGTSGRTVYNEQFF. CDR3 DNA: TGTGCCTCCGGGACTAGCGGGAGAACGGTATACAATGAGCAGTTCTTC.

This clonotype has ten or more counts. The chain couples TRBV3-1 to TRBJ2-3; TRBD2 agrees at 11 bases. V lost 2 bases and J lost 6; bases outside the gene matches: 7. The CDR3 is made up of 16 amino acids. Germline CDR1 is LGHDT and CDR2 is YNNKEL (reference sequence). CDR3 residues: CASSQSGLAVRDTQYF. The CDR3 DNA reads TGTGCCAGCAGCCAATCGGGACTAGCGGTCCGGGATACGCAGTATTTT.